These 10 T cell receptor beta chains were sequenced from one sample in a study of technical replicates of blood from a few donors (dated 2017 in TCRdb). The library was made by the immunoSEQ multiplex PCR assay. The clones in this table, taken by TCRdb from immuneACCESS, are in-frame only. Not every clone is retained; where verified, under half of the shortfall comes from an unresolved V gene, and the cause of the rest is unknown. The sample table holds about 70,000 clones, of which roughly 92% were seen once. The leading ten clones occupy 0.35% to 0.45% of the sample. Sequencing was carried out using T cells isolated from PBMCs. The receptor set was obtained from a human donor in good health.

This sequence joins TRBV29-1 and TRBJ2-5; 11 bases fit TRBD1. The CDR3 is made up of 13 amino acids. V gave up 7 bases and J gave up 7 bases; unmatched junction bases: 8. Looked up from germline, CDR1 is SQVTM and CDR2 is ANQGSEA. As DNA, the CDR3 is TGCAGCGCCGGGACAGGGGGGGCAGTGACCCAGTACTTC. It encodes CSAGTGGAVTQYF.

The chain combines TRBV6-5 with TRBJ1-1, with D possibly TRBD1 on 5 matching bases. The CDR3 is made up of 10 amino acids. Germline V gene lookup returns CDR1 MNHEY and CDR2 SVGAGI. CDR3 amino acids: CSVGAGKTFF. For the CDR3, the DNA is TGTTCAGTAGGGGCAGGGAAGACTTTCTTT.

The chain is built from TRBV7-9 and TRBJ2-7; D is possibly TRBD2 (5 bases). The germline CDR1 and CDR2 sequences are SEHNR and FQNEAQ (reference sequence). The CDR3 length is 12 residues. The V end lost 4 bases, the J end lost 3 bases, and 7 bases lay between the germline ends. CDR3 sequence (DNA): TGTGCCAGCAGCTCGACTAACTACGAGCAGTACTTC. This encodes CASSSTNYEQYF.

This CDR3 is CASRREGLGEQFF. Here the CDR3 DNA reads TGTGCCAGCAGGCGGGAGGGCCTAGGAGAGCAGTTCTTC. The chain combines TRBV2 with TRBJ2-1; 9 bases are a match to TRBD2. The CDR3 contains 13 residues. J gave up 10 bases and V 6 bases, and 7 bases lay outside the gene matches. Germline assignment: CDR1 SNHLY and CDR2 FYNNEI. Supplemented by reference TRBV2 and TRBJ2-1, the full variable domain reads EPEVTQTPSHQVTQMGQEVILRCVPISNHLYFYWYRQILGQKVEFLVSFYNNEISEKSEIFDDQFSVERPDGSNFTLKIRSTKLEDSAMYFCASRREGLGEQFFGPGTRLTVL.

The CDR3 protein is CASSDLRGGYQPQHF. In nucleotides, the CDR3 is TGTGCCAGCAGTGATCTGCGGGGGGGTTATCAGCCCCAGCATTTT. The chain carries TRBV6-1 and TRBJ1-5; the D gene is possibly TRBD1 (5 bases). CDR3 length: 15 residues. V gave up 3 bases and J gave up 5 bases, with 14 bases separating them. Germline-derived CDR1 and CDR2 are MNHNS and SASEGT.

Here the CDR3 DNA reads TGTGCCAGCAGTTTAACGACAGGAGTCTTCGAAAAACTGTTTTTT. Its protein product is CASSLTTGVFEKLFF. The chain combines TRBV27 with TRBJ1-4; tentatively, D is TRBD1 (6 bases). The germline V gene has CDR1 MNHEY and CDR2 SMNVEV (reference sequence). The CDR3 consists of 15 residues. V was cut by 2 bases and J by 8 bases, with 15 bases left in between.

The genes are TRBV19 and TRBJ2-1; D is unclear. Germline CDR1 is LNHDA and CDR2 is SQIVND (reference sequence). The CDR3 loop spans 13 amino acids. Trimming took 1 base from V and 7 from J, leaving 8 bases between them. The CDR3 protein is CASSIVYGNEQFF. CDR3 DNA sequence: TGTGCCAGTAGTATAGTATACGGGAATGAGCAGTTCTTC.

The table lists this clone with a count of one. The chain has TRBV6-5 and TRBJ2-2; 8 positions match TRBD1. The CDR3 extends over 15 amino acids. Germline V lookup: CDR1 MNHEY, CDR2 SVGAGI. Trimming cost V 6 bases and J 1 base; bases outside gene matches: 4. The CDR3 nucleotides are TGTGCCAGCAGGCAAGGGACAGGGAACACCGGGGAGCTGTTTTTT. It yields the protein CASRQGTGNTGELFF.

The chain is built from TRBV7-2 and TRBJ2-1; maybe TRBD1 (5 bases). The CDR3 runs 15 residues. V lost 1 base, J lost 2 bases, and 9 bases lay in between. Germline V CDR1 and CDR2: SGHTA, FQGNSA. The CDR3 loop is CASSLDRQTYNEQFF. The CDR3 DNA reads TGTGCCAGCAGCTTAGATCGACAGACCTACAATGAGCAGTTCTTC.

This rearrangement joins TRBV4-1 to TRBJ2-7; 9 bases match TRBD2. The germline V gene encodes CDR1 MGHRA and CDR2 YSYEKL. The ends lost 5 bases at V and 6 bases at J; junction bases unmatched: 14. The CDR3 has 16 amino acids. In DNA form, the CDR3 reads TGCGCCAGCAGCTTACACGCGGGCGGGAGGGCCGTCGAGCAGTACTTC. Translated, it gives CASSLHAGGRAVEQYF.